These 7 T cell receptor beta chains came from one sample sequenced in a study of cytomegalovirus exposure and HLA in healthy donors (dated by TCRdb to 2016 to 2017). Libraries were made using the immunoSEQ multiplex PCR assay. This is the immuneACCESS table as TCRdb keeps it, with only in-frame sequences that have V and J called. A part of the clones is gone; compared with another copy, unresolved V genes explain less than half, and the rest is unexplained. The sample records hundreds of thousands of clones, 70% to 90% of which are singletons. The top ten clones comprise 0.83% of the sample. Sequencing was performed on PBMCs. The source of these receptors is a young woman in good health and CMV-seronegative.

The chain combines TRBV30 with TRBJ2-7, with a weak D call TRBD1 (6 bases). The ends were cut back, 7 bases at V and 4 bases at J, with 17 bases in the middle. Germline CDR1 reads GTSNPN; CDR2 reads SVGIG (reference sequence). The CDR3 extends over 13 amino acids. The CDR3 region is CAFAGTSIYEQYF. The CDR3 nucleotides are TGTGCCTTTGCCGGGACAAGCATATACGAGCAGTACTTC.

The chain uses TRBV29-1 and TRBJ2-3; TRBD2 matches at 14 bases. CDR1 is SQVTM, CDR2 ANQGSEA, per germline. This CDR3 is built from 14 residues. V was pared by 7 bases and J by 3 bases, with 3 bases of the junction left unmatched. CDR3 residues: CSATSGRGTDTQYF. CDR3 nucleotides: TGCAGCGCGACTAGCGGGAGGGGTACAGATACGCAGTATTTT.

CDR3 sequence (DNA): TGTGCCAGCAGTTACGGGGCCGGGACAGGGGGTTACGAGCAGTACTTC. This gives the protein CASSYGAGTGGYEQYF. The V call is TRBV6-5, the J call TRBJ2-7; 11 bases map to TRBD1. CDR1 MNHEY and CDR2 SVGAGI come from the germline V gene. V trimming: 2 bases; J trimming: 4 bases; junction bases outside the gene matches: 7. The CDR3 is 16 amino acids.

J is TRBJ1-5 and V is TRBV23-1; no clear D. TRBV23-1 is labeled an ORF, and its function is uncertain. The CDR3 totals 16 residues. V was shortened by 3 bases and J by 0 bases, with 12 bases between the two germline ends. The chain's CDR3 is CASSHRHLNSNQPQHF. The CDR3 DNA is TGCGCCAGCAGTCACCGACACCTTAATAGCAATCAGCCCCAGCATTTT.

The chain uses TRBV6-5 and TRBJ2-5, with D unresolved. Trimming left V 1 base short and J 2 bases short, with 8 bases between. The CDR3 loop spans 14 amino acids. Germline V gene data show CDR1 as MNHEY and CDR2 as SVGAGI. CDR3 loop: CASSYYEAQETQYF. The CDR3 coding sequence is TGTGCCAGCAGTTACTACGAGGCACAAGAGACCCAGTACTTC.

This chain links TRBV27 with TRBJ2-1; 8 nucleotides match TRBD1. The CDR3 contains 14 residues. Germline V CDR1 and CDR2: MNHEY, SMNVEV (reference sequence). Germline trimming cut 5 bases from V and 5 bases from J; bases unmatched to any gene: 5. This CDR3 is CASSLQGANNEQFF. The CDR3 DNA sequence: TGTGCCAGCAGTCTCCAGGGGGCGAACAATGAGCAGTTCTTC.

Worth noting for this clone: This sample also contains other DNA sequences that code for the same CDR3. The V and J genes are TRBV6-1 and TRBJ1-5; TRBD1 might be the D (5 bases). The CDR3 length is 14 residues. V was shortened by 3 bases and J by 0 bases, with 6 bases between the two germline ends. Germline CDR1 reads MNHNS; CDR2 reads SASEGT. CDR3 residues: CASSDRGSNQPQHF. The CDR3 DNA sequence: TGTGCCAGCAGTGATAGGGGTAGCAATCAGCCCCAGCATTTT.